This entry lists 23 T cell receptor beta chains sequenced from one sample in a study of blood T cell repertoires in COVID-19. Only in-frame clones appear in the TCRdb table, and some are missing; sequencing was by immunoSEQ multiplex PCR. Of about 32,000 clones in the sample, about 85% were seen once. Sequenced: peripheral blood. The receptors shown here come from a man between 60 and 70 years old with active or convalescent COVID-19.

This rearrangement joins TRBV5-5 to TRBJ2-1, with 8 bases that match TRBD1. The trim removed 0 bases at V and 10 bases at J, leaving 12 bases unmatched. The CDR3 totals 16 residues. CDR1 and CDR2 from the germline V gene are SGHKS and YYEKEE (reference sequence). CDR3 bases: TGTGCCAGCAGCTTGGTCGGGACAGGACCCCACCGGGAGCAGTTCTTC. Amino acids: CASSLVGTGPHREQFF.

This sequence joins TRBV19 and TRBJ2-2; D might be TRBD1 (5 bases). Germline V gives CDR1 LNHDA, CDR2 SQIVND (reference sequence). Trimming left V 7 bases short and J 1 base short, with 13 bases between. The CDR3 totals 15 residues. The CDR3 protein is CASNQGRVNTGELFF. The CDR3 coding sequence is TGTGCCAGTAATCAGGGTCGGGTGAACACCGGGGAGCTGTTTTTT. Using reference TRBV19 and TRBJ2-2 for the parts outside the CDR3, the full variable domain is DGGITQSPKYLFRKEGQNVTLSCEQNLNHDAMYWYRQDPGQGLRLIYYSQIVNDFQKGDIAEGYSVSREKKESFPLTVTSAQKNPTAFYLCASNQGRVNTGELFFGEGSRLTVL.

CDR3 sequence: CSASKRWTASSYNEQFF. CDR3 DNA sequence: TGCAGTGCTAGTAAGCGCTGGACAGCGAGCTCCTACAATGAGCAGTTCTTC. J is TRBJ2-1 and V is TRBV20-1, with a tentative D call TRBD1 (6 bases). Looked up from germline, CDR1 is DFQATT and CDR2 is SNEGSKA (reference sequence). Trimming removed 3 bases at V and 0 bases at J, with 18 bases between. The CDR3 is made up of 17 amino acids.

This chain uses TRBV5-6 with TRBJ2-1, with 8 bases lining up with TRBD1. The CDR3 length is 18 residues. Trimming removed 0 bases from V and 5 bases from J; junction bases left unmatched: 13. Germline assignment: CDR1 SGHDT and CDR2 YYEEEE. The CDR3 spells CASSLVEFVDRANNEQFF. In DNA, the CDR3 is TGTGCCAGCAGCTTGGTAGAGTTTGTGGACAGGGCAAACAATGAGCAGTTCTTC.

The chain links TRBV15 to TRBJ1-4; 7 bases map to TRBD1. The CDR3 totals 20 residues. V trimming: 0 bases; J trimming: 4 bases; junction bases outside the gene matches: 17. Germline V gives CDR1 LNHNV, CDR2 YYDKDF (reference sequence). The CDR3 reads CATSRDLLGTALGRNEKLFF. The DNA for the CDR3 is TGTGCCACCAGCAGAGATCTTTTAGGGACAGCCTTGGGACGTAATGAAAAACTGTTTTTT. The variable domain in full, with the rest retrieved from reference TRBV15 and TRBJ1-4, is DAMVIQNPRYQVTQFGKPVTLSCSQTLNHNVMYWYQQKSSQAPKLLFHYYDKDFNNEADTPDNFQSRRPNTSFCFLDIRSPGLGDTAMYLCATSRDLLGTALGRNEKLFFGSGTQLSVL.

This clone has more than one count but fewer than ten. The CDR3 DNA reads TGTGCCAGCCTAGATGTGAACTATGGCTACACCTTC. The encoded protein is CASLDVNYGYTF. The chain employs TRBV19 and TRBJ1-2; D gene unclear. Germline V gene lookup returns CDR1 LNHDA and CDR2 SQIVND (reference sequence). There are 12 residues in the CDR3. The germline V and J ends were trimmed by 9 bases and 2 bases, with 10 bases remaining between them.

This sequence joins TRBV11-2 and TRBJ2-3; D might be TRBD1 (5 bases). The CDR3 runs 15 residues. Germline CDR1 is SGHAT and CDR2 is FQNNGV. V was pared by 3 bases and J by 1 base, with 11 bases between. Here the CDR3 DNA reads TGTGCCAGCAGCTTTAAGGGGTTCCGCACAGATACGCAGTATTTT. As protein: CASSFKGFRTDTQYF.

The rearrangement uses TRBV19 and TRBJ1-3; 10 bases map to TRBD1. In germline, CDR1 is LNHDA, CDR2 SQIVND (reference sequence). This CDR3 contains 16 residues. Losses at the gene ends were 7 bases for V and 4 bases for J; bases not matched to a gene: 10. The chain's CDR3 is CASTPRDRGSGNTIYF. CDR3 coding DNA: TGTGCCAGTACCCCCCGGGACAGGGGATCCGGAAACACCATATATTTT. Drawing the rest from reference TRBV19 and TRBJ1-3, the complete variable domain is DGGITQSPKYLFRKEGQNVTLSCEQNLNHDAMYWYRQDPGQGLRLIYYSQIVNDFQKGDIAEGYSVSREKKESFPLTVTSAQKNPTAFYLCASTPRDRGSGNTIYFGEGSWLTVV.

The sample holds a few counts of this clone. V usage is TRBV5-4 and J usage is TRBJ1-1; 8 bases are shared with TRBD1. V shed 2 bases and J 1 base; nucleotides not matched to a gene: 7. The CDR3 contains 16 residues. CDR1 is SGHNT, CDR2 YYREEE, per germline (reference sequence). The DNA of the CDR3 is TGTGCCAGCAGCTTACCCCCGGGACAGGCGAACACTGAAGCTTTCTTT. Protein product: CASSLPPGQANTEAFF.

The chain couples TRBV7-9 to TRBJ2-2; a weak D match, TRBD2 (5 bases). The V gene's germline CDR1 is SEHNR and CDR2 FQNEAQ (reference sequence). This CDR3 has 15 amino acids. With 1 base removed from V and 5 bases from J, the gap between germline ends came to 11 bases. CDR3 bases: TGTGCCAGCAGCTTAGGCGGGTTAGAGACCGGGGAGCTGTTTTTT. Its translation: CASSLGGLETGELFF.

The chain joins TRBV7-9 to TRBJ2-5, with TRBD2 matching 8 bases. Germline V gene data show CDR1 as SEHNR and CDR2 as FQNEAQ (reference sequence). The CDR3 spans 18 residues. The V segment lost 5 bases and the J segment 5 bases; nucleotides outside the gene matches: 19. CDR3 protein: CASSIHGSGGPINETQYF. Written as DNA, the CDR3 is TGTGCCAGCAGCATCCACGGGTCGGGGGGGCCTATTAACGAGACCCAGTACTTC.

V and J are TRBV28 and TRBJ1-2; 8 nucleotides match TRBD1. The CDR3 spans 13 residues. Germline CDR1 is MDHEN and CDR2 is SYDVKM. With 10 bases clipped from V and 7 bases from J, the junction kept 11 bases outside the gene matches. CDR3 sequence reads: CATSDRGLGGYTF. In DNA, the CDR3 is TGTGCCACCTCCGACAGGGGCCTTGGTGGCTACACCTTC.

The chain's CDR3 is CASSIDGQGSYGYTF. The CDR3 region has the DNA TGTGCCAGTAGTATCGATGGACAGGGTAGCTATGGCTACACCTTC. The rearrangement uses TRBV19 and TRBJ1-2; 8 bases align to TRBD1. V gave up 3 bases and J gave up 4 bases; unmatched junction bases: 7. Germline CDR1 and CDR2: LNHDA and SQIVND (reference sequence). The CDR3 has 15 amino acids.

This clone was seen once. The chain combines TRBV7-2 with TRBJ2-3; D remains ambiguous. The germline V gene has CDR1 SGHTA and CDR2 FQGNSA. Trimming cost V 5 bases and J 4 bases, with 7 bases left between them. CDR3 length equals 12 residues. In nucleotides, the CDR3 is TGTGCCAGCAGCGTCCCCGCAGATACGCAGTATTTT. Protein: CASSVPADTQYF.

This clone was seen just once. This rearrangement joins TRBV4-1 to TRBJ2-1; TRBD1 aligns across 8 bases. The germline V gene encodes CDR1 MGHRA and CDR2 YSYEKL. CDR3 length: 17 amino acids. V shed 1 base, J shed 9 bases, and the junction held 14 bases outside the gene matches. In DNA, the CDR3 is TGCGCCAGCAGCCAAGGAGGGGGCAGGGGGCTCGTGGGTGAGCAGTTCTTC. Its translation is CASSQGGGRGLVGEQFF.

This clone was detected once. The chain employs TRBV7-9 and TRBJ1-1, with a weak D call TRBD1 (6 bases). The CDR3 is 14 residues long. The germline V and J ends were trimmed by 5 bases and 6 bases, with 16 bases remaining between them. CDR1 and CDR2 from the germline V gene are SEHNR and FQNEAQ (reference sequence). This chain's CDR3 is CASSILQGGSEAFF. Written as DNA, the CDR3 is TGTGCCAGCAGCATACTACAGGGAGGGTCTGAAGCTTTCTTT.

A single count supports this clone. The chain links TRBV11-3 to TRBJ2-1, with D tentatively TRBD2 (6 bases). CDR1 and CDR2 (germline): SGHNT, YENEEA. This CDR3 is built from 15 residues. V was trimmed by 1 base and J by 5 bases, leaving 12 bases between them. This CDR3 is CASSLGGAGHNEQFF. The CDR3 DNA reads as TGTGCCAGCAGCTTAGGCGGGGCGGGGCACAATGAGCAGTTCTTC.

The J gene is TRBJ2-1, the V gene TRBV10-2; 11 bases are a match to TRBD2. The CDR3 has 16 amino acids. Trimming cost V 3 bases and J 3 bases; bases outside gene matches: 4. Germline V CDR1 and CDR2: WSHSY, SAAADI. CDR3 bases: TGCGCCAGCAGTGAAACTAGCGGGGGTTACTACAATGAGCAGTTCTTC. This translates into CASSETSGGYYNEQFF.

V is TRBV25-1 and J is TRBJ2-2, with TRBD2 as a possible D gene (6 bases). Per the germline V gene, CDR1 is MGHDK and CDR2 is SYGVNS. V was shortened by 0 bases and J by 1 base, with 12 bases between the two germline ends. CDR3 length equals 17 residues. CDR3 region: CASSEYRRDGNTGELFF. The CDR3, as DNA: TGTGCCAGCAGTGAATATAGGCGGGACGGGAACACCGGGGAGCTGTTTTTT. The variable domain in full, completed from reference TRBV25-1 and TRBJ2-2, reads EADIYQTPRYLVIGTGKKITLECSQTMGHDKMYWYQQDPGMELHLIHYSYGVNSTEKGDLSSESTVSRIRTEHFPLTLESARPSHTSQYLCASSEYRRDGNTGELFFGEGSRLTVL.

The chain carries TRBV10-1 and TRBJ2-1; 8 positions match TRBD2. Per the germline V gene, CDR1 is WNHNN and CDR2 is SYGVQD (reference sequence). With 2 bases clipped from V and 9 bases from J, the junction kept 9 bases outside the gene matches. The CDR3 sequence is 15 residues long. The CDR3 region is CASSERYSGEVEQFF. The CDR3 DNA reads as TGCGCCAGCAGTGAGAGGTATAGCGGGGAGGTTGAGCAGTTCTTC.

The V and J genes are TRBV6-6 and TRBJ2-1; D is undetermined. Germline V gene data show CDR1 as MNHNY and CDR2 as SVGAGI (reference sequence). The CDR3 is 13 residues long. Between the trimmed V and J ends, which lost 6 bases and 9 bases, there was a span of 15 bases. CDR3 protein: CASSLTAAAEQFF. For the CDR3, the DNA is TGTGCCAGCAGCCTTACGGCTGCGGCTGAGCAGTTCTTC.

J is TRBJ1-5 and V is TRBV7-2, with 8 bases identical to TRBD1. J gave up 2 bases and V 5 bases, and 2 bases lay outside the gene matches. The CDR3 length is 14 residues. Germline values: CDR1 SGHTA, CDR2 FQGNSA. Written as DNA, the CDR3 is TGTGCCAGCAGCCCGACAGGGGGCAATCAGCCCCAGCATTTT. Its translation is CASSPTGGNQPQHF. The full variable domain, its missing parts supplied by reference TRBV7-2 and TRBJ1-5, is GAGVSQSPSNKVTEKGKDVELRCDPISGHTALYWYRQSLGQGLEFLIYFQGNSAPDKSGLPSDRFSAERTGGSVSTLTIQRTQQEDSAVYLCASSPTGGNQPQHFGDGTRLSIL.

This chain connects TRBV5-8 to TRBJ1-5; D ambiguous. Germline V lookup: CDR1 SGHTS, CDR2 YDEGEE. V dropped 9 bases and J dropped 1 base, with 14 bases sitting between them. This CDR3 is 14 amino acids long. The chain's CDR3 is CATRREASNQPQHF. CDR3 coding DNA: TGTGCCACTCGGCGGGAGGCGAGCAATCAGCCCCAGCATTTT.